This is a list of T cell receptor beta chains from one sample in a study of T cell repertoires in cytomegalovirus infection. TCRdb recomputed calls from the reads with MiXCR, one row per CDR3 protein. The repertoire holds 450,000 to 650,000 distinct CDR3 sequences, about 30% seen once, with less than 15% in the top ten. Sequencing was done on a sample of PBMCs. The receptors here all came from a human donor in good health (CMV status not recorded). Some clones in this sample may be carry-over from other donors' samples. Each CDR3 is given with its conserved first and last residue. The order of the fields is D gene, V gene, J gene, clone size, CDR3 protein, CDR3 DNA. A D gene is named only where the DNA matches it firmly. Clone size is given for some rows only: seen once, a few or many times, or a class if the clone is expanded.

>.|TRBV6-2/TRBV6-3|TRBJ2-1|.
CASSRARGVYNEQFF
TGTGCCAGCAGCAGGGCGAGGGGAGTATACAATGAGCAGTTCTTC
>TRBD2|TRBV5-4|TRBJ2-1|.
CASSSRTSSFEQFF
TGTGCCAGCAGCTCCCGGACTAGCTCGTTTGAGCAGTTCTTC
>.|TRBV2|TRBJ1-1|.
CASSEASLLDRLNTEAFF
TGTGCCAGCAGTGAAGCGTCCCTCCTTGACAGGTTGAACACTGAAGCTTTCTTT
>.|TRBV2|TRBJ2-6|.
CASSDGTSGANVLTF
TGTGCCAGCAGTGATGGGACCTCTGGGGCCAACGTCCTGACTTTC
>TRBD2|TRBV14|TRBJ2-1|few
CASSPTLLPSGGPPFNEQFF
TGTGCCAGCAGCCCCACCCTCCTCCCTTCGGGAGGGCCCCCATTTAATGAGCAGTTCTTC
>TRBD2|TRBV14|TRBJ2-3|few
CASSQEREPLVGDTQYF
TGTGCCAGCAGCCAAGAGCGGGAGCCCTTGGTGGGAGATACGCAGTATTTT
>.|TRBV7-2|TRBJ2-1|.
CASSPNRGPAEQFF
TGTGCCAGCAGCCCCAACAGAGGGCCTGCTGAGCAGTTCTTC
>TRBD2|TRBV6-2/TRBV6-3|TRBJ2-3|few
CASSYSPSGIADTQYF
TGTGCCAGCAGTTACTCGCCTAGCGGGATCGCAGATACGCAGTATTTT
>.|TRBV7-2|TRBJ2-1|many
CASSSPGTEYNEQFF
TGTGCCAGCAGCTCACCCGGGACGGAATACAATGAGCAGTTCTTC
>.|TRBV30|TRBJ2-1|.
CAWGVLASGNEQFF
TGTGCCTGGGGGGTCCTAGCGAGTGGCAATGAGCAGTTCTTC
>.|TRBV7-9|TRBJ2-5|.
CASSARIGGETQYF
TGTGCCAGCAGCGCACGGATTGGGGGAGAGACCCAGTACTTC
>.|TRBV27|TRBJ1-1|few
CASRKDREAFF
TGTGCCAGCAGAAAAGACAGGGAAGCTTTCTTT
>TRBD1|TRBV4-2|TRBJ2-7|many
CASSQGGTGGVYEQYF
TGTGCCAGCAGCCAGGGAGGGACAGGGGGCGTCTACGAGCAGTACTTC
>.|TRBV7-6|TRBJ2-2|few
CASSREWGRELFF
TGTGCCAGCAGCCGCGAGTGGGGCCGGGAGCTGTTTTTT
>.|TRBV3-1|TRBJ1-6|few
CASSEGFRGGSPLHF
TGTGCCAGCAGCGAAGGGTTTCGAGGGGGTTCACCCCTCCACTTT
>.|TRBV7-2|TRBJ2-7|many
CASSLAWGPHEQYF
TGTGCCAGCAGCTTAGCCTGGGGCCCCCACGAGCAGTACTTC
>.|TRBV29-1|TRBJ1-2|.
CSVVDRITPNYGYTF
TGCAGCGTTGTGGACCGTATAACCCCAAACTATGGCTACACCTTC
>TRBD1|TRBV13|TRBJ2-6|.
CASSLVARGLTGANVLTF
TGTGCCAGCAGCTTAGTTGCCAGGGGGCTTACTGGGGCCAACGTCCTGACTTTC
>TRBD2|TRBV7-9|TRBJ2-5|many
CASSPGTSVQETQYF
TGTGCCAGCAGCCCCGGGACTAGCGTCCAAGAGACCCAGTACTTC
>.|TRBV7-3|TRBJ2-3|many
CASSPSLASTDTQYF
TGTGCCAGCAGCCCGTCACTTGCTAGCACAGATACGCAGTATTTT
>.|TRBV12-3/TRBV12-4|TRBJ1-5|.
CASSFAGNSNQPQHF
TGTGCCAGCAGTTTCGCAGGGAATAGCAATCAGCCCCAGCATTTT
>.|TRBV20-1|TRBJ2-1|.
CSADASSYNEQFF
TGCAGTGCGGATGCGTCATCCTACAATGAGCAGTTCTTC